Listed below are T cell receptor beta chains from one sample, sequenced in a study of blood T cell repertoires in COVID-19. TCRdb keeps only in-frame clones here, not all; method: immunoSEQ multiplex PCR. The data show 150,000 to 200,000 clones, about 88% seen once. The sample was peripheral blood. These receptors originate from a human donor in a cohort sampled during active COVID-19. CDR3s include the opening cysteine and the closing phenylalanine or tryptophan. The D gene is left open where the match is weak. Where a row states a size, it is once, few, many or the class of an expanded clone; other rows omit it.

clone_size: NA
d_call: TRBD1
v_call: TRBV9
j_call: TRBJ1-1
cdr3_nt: TGTGCCAGCAGCGAGGGGACAGGGGGCGAAGCTTTCTTT
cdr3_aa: CASSEGTGGEAFF

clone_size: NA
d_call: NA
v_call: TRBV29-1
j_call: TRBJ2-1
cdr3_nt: TGCAGCGTTGAACGGAGTAATGAGCAGTTCTTC
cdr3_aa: CSVERSNEQFF

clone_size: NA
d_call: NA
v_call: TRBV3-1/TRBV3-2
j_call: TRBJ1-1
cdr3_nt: TGTGCCAGCAGCCAAGCACAAACTGAAGCTTTCTTT
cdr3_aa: CASSQAQTEAFF

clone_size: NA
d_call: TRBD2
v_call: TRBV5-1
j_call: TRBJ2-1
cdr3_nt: TGCGCCAGCTCCGACTCTATAACTAGCGGGGGCAATGAGCAGTTCTTC
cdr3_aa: CASSDSITSGGNEQFF

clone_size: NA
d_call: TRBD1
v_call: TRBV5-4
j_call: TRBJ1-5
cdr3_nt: TGTGCCAGCAGCTTGGATCGGGGACAGGGCCAGCATTTT
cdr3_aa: CASSLDRGQGQHF

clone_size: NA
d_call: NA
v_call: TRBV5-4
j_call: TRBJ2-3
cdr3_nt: TGTGCCAGCAGCTTGTTTTGGGGGGGCCATACAGATACGCAGTATTTT
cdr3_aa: CASSLFWGGHTDTQYF

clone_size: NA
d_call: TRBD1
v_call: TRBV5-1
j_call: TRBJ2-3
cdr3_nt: TGCGCAACCACAGGGGCTAGCACAGATACGCAGTATTTT
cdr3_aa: CATTGASTDTQYF

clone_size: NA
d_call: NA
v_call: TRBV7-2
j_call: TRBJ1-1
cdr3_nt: TGTGCCAGCAGCTTCGGCAGGGGCTTCCCGTCTGGCACTGAAGCTTTCTTT
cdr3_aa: CASSFGRGFPSGTEAFF

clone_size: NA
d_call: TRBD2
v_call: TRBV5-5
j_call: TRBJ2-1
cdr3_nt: TGTGCCAGCAGCCGGGGGACTGAGCGGGGGGCCCTCAATGAGCAGTTCTTC
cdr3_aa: CASSRGTERGALNEQFF

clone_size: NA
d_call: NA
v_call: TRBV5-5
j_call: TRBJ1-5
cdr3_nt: TGTGCCAGCCCCCTCCGGCCAGGGATTGATAAGCCCCAGCATTTT
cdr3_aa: CASPLRPGIDKPQHF

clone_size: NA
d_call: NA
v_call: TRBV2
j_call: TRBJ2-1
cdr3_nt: TGTGCCAGCAGTGCCGGGAGCTCCTACAATGAGCAGTTCTTC
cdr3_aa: CASSAGSSYNEQFF

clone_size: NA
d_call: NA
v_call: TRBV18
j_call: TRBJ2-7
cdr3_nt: TGTGCCAGCTCAACCTCGGGGGAGCAGTACTTC
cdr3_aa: CASSTSGEQYF

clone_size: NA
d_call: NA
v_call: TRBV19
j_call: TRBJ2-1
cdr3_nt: TGTGCCAGTAGTATAGAGACAGGATTAAACAATGAGCAGTTCTTC
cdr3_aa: CASSIETGLNNEQFF

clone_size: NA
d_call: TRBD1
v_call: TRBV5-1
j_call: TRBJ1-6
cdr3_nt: TGCGCCAGCAGCTCCCTCGGGACAGGGGATTCACCCCTCCACTTT
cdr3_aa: CASSSLGTGDSPLHF

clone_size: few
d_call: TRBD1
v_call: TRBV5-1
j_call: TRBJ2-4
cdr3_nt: TGCGCCAGCAGCTTTGACAGGGGAGGAGAAAACATTCAGTACTTC
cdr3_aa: CASSFDRGGENIQYF

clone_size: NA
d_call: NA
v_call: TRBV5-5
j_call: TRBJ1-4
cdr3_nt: TGTGCCAGCAGCAGCGGGATGGGAGCAACTAATGAAAAACTGTTTTTT
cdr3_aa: CASSSGMGATNEKLFF